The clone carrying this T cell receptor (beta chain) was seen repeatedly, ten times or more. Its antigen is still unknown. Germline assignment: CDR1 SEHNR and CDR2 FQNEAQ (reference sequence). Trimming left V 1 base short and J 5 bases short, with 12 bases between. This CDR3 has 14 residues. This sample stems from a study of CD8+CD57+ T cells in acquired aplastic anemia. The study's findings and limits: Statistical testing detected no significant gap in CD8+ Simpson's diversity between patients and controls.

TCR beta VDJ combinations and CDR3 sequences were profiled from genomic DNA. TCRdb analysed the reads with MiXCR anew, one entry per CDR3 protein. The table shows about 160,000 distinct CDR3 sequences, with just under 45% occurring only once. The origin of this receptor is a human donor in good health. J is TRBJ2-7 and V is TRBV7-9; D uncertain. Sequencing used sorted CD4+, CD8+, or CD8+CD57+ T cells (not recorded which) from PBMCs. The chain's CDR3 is CASSLVGSPNEQYF. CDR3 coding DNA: TGTGCCAGCAGCTTAGTGGGGTCTCCCAACGAGCAGTACTTC.